The source of this T cell receptor beta chain is a study of beta chain features in type 1 diabetes. Sequencing targeted expressed TCRB transcripts, as all isolated RNA had been reverse transcribed. The protocol was immunoSEQ multiplex PCR, while the TCRdb copy is restricted to in-frame clones and leaves out a portion. The table has some 150,000 clones, about 7.1% seen once; the top ten hold around 1.5%. As to this clone: The antigen remains undetermined.

Trimming left V 5 bases short and J 1 base short, with 9 bases between. The CDR3 is 14 residues long. CDR1 and CDR2 from the germline V gene are MNHNS and SASEGT. Study-level findings and limits: PCR might preferentially amplify shorter templates, equally in patients and controls. For Type 1 diabetes patients, all four CD4+ subsets carried TCRB CDR3s that were moderately but significantly shorter. The study found that naive, central memory and Treg TCRB repertoires appeared more similar in patients than in healthy donors.

The V call is TRBV6-1, the J call TRBJ1-5; no clear D gene. The sequenced sample was central memory CD4+ T cells from blood. The clonotype was recovered from a woman in her thirties in good health. The CDR3 coding sequence is TGTGCCAGCAGTATCCGGGAAAGCAATCAGCCCCAGCATTTT. Protein product: CASSIRESNQPQHF.